What follows is one T cell receptor beta chain and its context. This entry is derived from a study of blood T cell repertoires in COVID-19. As for the study in general: Specimens from acute and convalescent COVID-19 originated in the United States, Italy and Spain. T cells, B-cell-depleted T cells, or PBMCs supplied cDNA or gDNA.

A Seattle source enrolled patients during active infection and followed them longitudinally. The authors' processing: Amplification of reference gene primers was used by the study to estimate nucleated cell counts. TCRdb's copy holds only in-frame clones and misses some; the assay was immunoSEQ multiplex PCR. Clonal size and the V and J genes are those of that table, whereas D and trimming came from the DNA. The sample shows 110,000 or so clones, around 83% of them seen only once. CDR1 is SGHTS, CDR2 YDEGEE, per germline. J lost 5 bases, V lost 3 bases, and 4 bases had no gene match. The CDR3 is made up of 16 amino acids.

The material sequenced was peripheral blood. The chain recombines TRBV5-8 with TRBJ2-2, with 13 bases identical to TRBD2. This TCR was sampled from a woman aged 60 to 75 with COVID-19, enrolled during active disease. The CDR3 sequence: CASSSGLAGETGELFF. The DNA of the CDR3 is TGTGCCAGCAGCTCAGGACTAGCGGGGGAAACCGGGGAGCTGTTTTTT.